This T cell receptor beta chain was sequenced for a study of Ad26.COV2.S vaccination and SARS-CoV-2 variants. At the level of the study: Once, or twice with 56 days between doses, Ad26.COV2.S was given intramuscularly. Regarding the study as a whole: Post-vaccination spike-specific CD8+ and CD4+ T cell responses reportedly had substantial breadth. Vaccine recipients posted higher spike-specific TCR breadth than their placebo counterparts.

This table comes from immunoSEQ multiplex PCR, and its TCRdb copy is limited to in-frame clones, with some not included. The sample yields roughly 700,000 clones, around 89% seen once. The CDR3 contains 15 residues. The V gene end was trimmed by 6 bases and the J gene end by 5 bases; junction bases not matched to a gene: 2. The V gene's germline CDR1 is LNHDA and CDR2 SQIVND (reference sequence). A remark on this clone: The antigen is unknown.

Treatment of the sample: approximately 18 received Ad26.COV2.S at low or high dose, single or two shots; roughly 5 received placebo; per-sample allocation not given. Day 63 after the first vaccine or placebo injection was the time point for sampling. This chain links TRBV19 with TRBJ2-2; 14 positions agree with TRBD2. Specimen: peripheral blood, collected in a trial of Ad26.COV2.S vaccine versus placebo. This receptor was identified in a person between 18 and 65 years old who received the Ad26.COV2.S COVID-19 vaccine or a placebo. CDR3 region: CASRGLAGETGELFF. The CDR3 DNA sequence: TGTGCCAGTAGGGGACTAGCGGGAGAAACCGGGGAGCTGTTTTTT.